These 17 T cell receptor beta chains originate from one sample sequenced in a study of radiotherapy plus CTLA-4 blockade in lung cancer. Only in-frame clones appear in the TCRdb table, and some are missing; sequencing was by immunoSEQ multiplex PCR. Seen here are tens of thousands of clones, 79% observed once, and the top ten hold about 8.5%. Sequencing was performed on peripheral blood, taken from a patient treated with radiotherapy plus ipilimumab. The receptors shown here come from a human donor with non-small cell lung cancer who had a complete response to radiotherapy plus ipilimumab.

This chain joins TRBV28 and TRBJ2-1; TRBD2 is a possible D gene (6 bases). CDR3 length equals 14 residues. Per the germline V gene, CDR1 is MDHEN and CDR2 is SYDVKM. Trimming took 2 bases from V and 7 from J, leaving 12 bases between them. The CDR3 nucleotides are TGTGCCAGCAGTTTACCGGGACTTTTGAATGAGCAGTTCTTC. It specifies CASSLPGLLNEQFF. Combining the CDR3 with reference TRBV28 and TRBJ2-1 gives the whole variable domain DVKVTQSSRYLVKRTGEKVFLECVQDMDHENMFWYRQDPGLGLRLIYFSYDVKMKEKGDIPEGYSVSREKKERFSLILESASTNQTSMYLCASSLPGLLNEQFFGPGTRLTVL.

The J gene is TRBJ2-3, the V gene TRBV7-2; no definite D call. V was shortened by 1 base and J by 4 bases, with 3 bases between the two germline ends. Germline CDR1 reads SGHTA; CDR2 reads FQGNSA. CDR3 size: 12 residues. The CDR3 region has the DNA TGTGCCAGCAGCTTAGTCTCAGATACGCAGTATTTT. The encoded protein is CASSLVSDTQYF.

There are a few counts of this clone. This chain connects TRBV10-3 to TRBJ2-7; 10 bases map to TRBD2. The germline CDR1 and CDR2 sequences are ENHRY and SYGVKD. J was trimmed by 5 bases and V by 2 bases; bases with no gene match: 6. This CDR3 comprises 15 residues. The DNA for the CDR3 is TGTGCCATCAGTGAGCCGGTAGCGGGGGGTAACGAGCAGTACTTC. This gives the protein CAISEPVAGGNEQYF.

The CDR3 coding sequence is TGTGCCAGCTCCAAGCAGGGGCGCAAAGAACCCCAGCATTTT. This encodes CASSKQGRKEPQHF. The chain is built from TRBV2 and TRBJ1-5, with a possible D match to TRBD1 (6 bases). Trimming left V 8 bases short and J 10 bases short, with 21 bases between. The length of the CDR3 is 14 residues. The V gene's germline CDR1 is SNHLY and CDR2 FYNNEI. Supplemented by reference TRBV2 and TRBJ1-5, the full variable domain reads EPEVTQTPSHQVTQMGQEVILRCVPISNHLYFYWYRQILGQKVEFLVSFYNNEISEKSEIFDDQFSVERPDGSNFTLKIRSTKLEDSAMYFCASSKQGRKEPQHFGDGTRLSIL.

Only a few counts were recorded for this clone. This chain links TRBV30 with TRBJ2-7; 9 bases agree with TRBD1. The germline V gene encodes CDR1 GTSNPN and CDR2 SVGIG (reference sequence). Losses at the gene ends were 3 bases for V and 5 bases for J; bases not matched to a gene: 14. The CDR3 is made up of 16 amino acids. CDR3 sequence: CAWRVRNRGQSHEQYF. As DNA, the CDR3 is TGTGCCTGGAGGGTAAGAAACAGGGGGCAATCCCACGAGCAGTACTTC. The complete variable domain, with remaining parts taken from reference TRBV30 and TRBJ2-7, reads SQTIHQWPATLVQPVGSPLSLECTVEGTSNPNLYWYRQAAGRGLQLLFYSVGIGQISSEVPQNLSASRPQDRQFILSSKKLLLSDSGFYLCAWRVRNRGQSHEQYFGPGTRLTVT.

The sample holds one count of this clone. DNA for the CDR3: TGTGCCAGCATGGGGGCTTTCTACACTGAAGCTTTCTTT. Translating it yields CASMGAFYTEAFF. The rearrangement joins TRBV6-5 to TRBJ1-1, with a possible D match to TRBD1 (6 bases). This CDR3 is 13 amino acids long. From germline, CDR1 is MNHEY and CDR2 SVGAGI. Trimming took 7 bases from V and 3 from J, leaving 12 bases between them.

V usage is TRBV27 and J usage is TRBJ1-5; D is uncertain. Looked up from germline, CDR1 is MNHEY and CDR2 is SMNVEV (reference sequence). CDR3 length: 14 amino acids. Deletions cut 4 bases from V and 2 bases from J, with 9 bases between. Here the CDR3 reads CASSSEWGNQPQHF. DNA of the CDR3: TGTGCCAGCAGTTCGGAGTGGGGCAATCAGCCCCAGCATTTT.

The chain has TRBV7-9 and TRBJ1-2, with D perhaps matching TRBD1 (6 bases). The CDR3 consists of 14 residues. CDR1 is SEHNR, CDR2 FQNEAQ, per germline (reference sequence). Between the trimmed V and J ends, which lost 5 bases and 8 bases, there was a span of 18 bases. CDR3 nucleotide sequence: TGTGCCAGCAGCCACAAGGACAGCCCTCCGGGCTACACCTTC. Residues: CASSHKDSPPGYTF. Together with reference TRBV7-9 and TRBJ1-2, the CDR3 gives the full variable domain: DTGVSQNPRHKITKRGQNVTFRCDPISEHNRLYWYRQTLGQGPEFLTYFQNEAQLEKSRLLSDRFSAERPKGSFSTLEIQRTEQGDSAMYLCASSHKDSPPGYTFGSGTRLTVV.

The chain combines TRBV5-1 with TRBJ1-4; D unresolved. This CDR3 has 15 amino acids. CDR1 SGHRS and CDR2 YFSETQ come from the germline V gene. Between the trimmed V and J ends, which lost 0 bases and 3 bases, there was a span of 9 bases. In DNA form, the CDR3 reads TGCGCCAGCAGCTTGGGGACTTCGCCTAATGAAAAACTGTTTTTT. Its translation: CASSLGTSPNEKLFF.

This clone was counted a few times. The CDR3 DNA sequence: TGTGCCAGCAGTCTTACAGGGATCGGGGACACTGAAGCTTTCTTT. Amino acid sequence: CASSLTGIGDTEAFF. The chain combines TRBV27 with TRBJ1-1; tentative D call: TRBD1 (6 bases). Looked up from germline, CDR1 is MNHEY and CDR2 is SMNVEV (reference sequence). The V end lost 5 bases, the J end lost 3 bases, and 16 bases lay between the germline ends. CDR3 size: 15 residues.

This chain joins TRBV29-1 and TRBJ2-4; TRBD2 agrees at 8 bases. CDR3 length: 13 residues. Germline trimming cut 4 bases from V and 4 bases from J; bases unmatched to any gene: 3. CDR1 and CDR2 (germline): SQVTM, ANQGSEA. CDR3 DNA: TGCAGCGTTGGTGGCGGGGGGAAAAACATTCAGTACTTC. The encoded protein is CSVGGGGKNIQYF. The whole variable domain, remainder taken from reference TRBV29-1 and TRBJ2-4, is SAVISQKPSRDICQRGTSLTIQCQVDSQVTMMFWYRQQPGQSLTLIATANQGSEATYESGFVIDKFPISRPNLTFSTLTVSNMSPEDSSIYLCSVGGGGKNIQYFGAGTRLSVL.

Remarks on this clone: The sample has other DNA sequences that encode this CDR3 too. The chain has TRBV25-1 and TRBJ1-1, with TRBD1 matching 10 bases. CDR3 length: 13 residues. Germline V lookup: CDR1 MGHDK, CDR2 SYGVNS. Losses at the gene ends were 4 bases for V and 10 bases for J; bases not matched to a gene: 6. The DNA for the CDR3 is TGTGCCAGCAGTGGGGACAGGGGTCGGGGAGCTTTCTTT. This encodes CASSGDRGRGAFF.

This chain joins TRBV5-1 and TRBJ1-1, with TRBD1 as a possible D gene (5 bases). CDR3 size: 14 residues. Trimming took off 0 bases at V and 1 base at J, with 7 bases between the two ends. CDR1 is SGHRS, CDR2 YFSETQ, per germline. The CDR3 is CASSLETANTEAFF. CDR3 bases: TGCGCCAGCAGCTTGGAGACAGCGAACACTGAAGCTTTCTTT.

The CDR3 DNA reads as TGCGCCAGCAGCCCTTCCGCAGCAAGGCGGTTCTCTGGAAACACCATATATTTT. Protein: CASSPSAARRFSGNTIYF. The chain is built from TRBV5-1 and TRBJ1-3; D uncertain. V was trimmed by 4 bases and J by 0 bases, leaving 20 bases between them. This CDR3 region has 18 residues. CDR1 and CDR2 (germline): SGHRS, YFSETQ.

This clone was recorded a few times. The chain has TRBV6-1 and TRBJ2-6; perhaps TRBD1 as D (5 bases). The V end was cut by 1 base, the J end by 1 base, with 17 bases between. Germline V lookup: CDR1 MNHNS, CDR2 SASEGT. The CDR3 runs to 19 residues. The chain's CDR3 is CASSEVEGQGRSGANVLTF. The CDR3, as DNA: TGTGCCAGCAGTGAAGTTGAAGGGCAGGGAAGGTCTGGGGCCAACGTCCTGACTTTC.

The CDR3 DNA reads TGTGCCACCAGCAGAGATTATAGCGGGAGGGCCACAGATACGCAGTATTTT. Amino acid sequence: CATSRDYSGRATDTQYF. The chain uses TRBV15 and TRBJ2-3; TRBD2 matches at 11 bases. Germline V gene sequence: CDR1 LNHNV, CDR2 YYDKDF (reference sequence). V dropped 0 bases and J dropped 2; count of bases not matched to a gene: 4. The CDR3 loop spans 17 amino acids.

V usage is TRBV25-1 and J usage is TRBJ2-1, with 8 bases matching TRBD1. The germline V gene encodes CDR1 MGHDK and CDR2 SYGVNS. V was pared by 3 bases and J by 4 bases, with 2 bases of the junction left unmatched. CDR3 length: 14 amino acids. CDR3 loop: CASSDGTGYNEQFF. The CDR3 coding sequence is TGTGCCAGCAGTGACGGGACAGGATACAATGAGCAGTTCTTC.